Listed here are 23 T cell receptor beta chains from one sample, sequenced in a study of control samples from healthy donors and cancer patients. TCRdb's table, derived via immunoSEQ multiplex PCR, lists solely in-frame clones and lacks some. The sample includes 150,000 to 200,000 clones. Sequencing used blood. The receptors were gathered from a young woman in good health.

The chain carries TRBV15 and TRBJ1-5, with D perhaps TRBD1 (5 bases). Trimming removed 1 base at V and 0 bases at J, with 13 bases between. The CDR3 has 17 residues. The germline CDR1 and CDR2 sequences are LNHNV and YYDKDF (reference sequence). Written as DNA, the CDR3 is TGTGCCACCAGCAGAGGAGATGCAGGGCCTAGCAATCAGCCCCAGCATTTT. Its protein is CATSRGDAGPSNQPQHF.

This rearrangement joins TRBV11-2 to TRBJ2-2; D gene ambiguous. Trimming pared 0 bases from V and 7 bases from J, leaving 6 bases between. CDR1 is SGHAT and CDR2 is FQNNGV in the germline V gene. The CDR3 sequence is 13 residues long. This chain's CDR3 is CASSLESVGELFF. In DNA form, the CDR3 reads TGTGCCAGCAGCTTAGAGTCGGTCGGGGAGCTGTTTTTT.

This sequence joins TRBV7-9 and TRBJ2-1; 8 positions match TRBD2. This CDR3 has 14 residues. From germline, CDR1 is SEHNR and CDR2 FQNEAQ (reference sequence). V lost 3 bases and J lost 2; bases outside the gene matches: 0. This CDR3 reads CASSFSGAYNEQFF. For the CDR3, the DNA is TGTGCCAGCAGCTTTAGCGGGGCCTACAATGAGCAGTTCTTC.

The genes are TRBV6-5 and TRBJ1-3; 9 nucleotides align to TRBD1. V was pared by 0 bases and J by 4 bases, with 4 bases of the junction left unmatched. This CDR3 spans 16 amino acids. Germline CDR1 is MNHEY and CDR2 is SVGAGI. The CDR3 region is CASSYSGTGSGNTIYF. CDR3 DNA: TGTGCCAGCAGTTACTCCGGGACAGGGTCAGGAAACACCATATATTTT.

This chain links TRBV6-5 with TRBJ2-1; unclear D gene. The germline V and J ends were trimmed by 2 bases and 12 bases, with 8 bases remaining between them. CDR1 is MNHEY and CDR2 is SVGAGI in the germline V gene. The CDR3 spans 11 residues. The CDR3 sequence: CASSYESRQFF. CDR3 in DNA: TGTGCCAGCAGTTACGAGAGTCGGCAGTTCTTC.

This sequence joins TRBV3-1 (or the pseudogene TRBV3-2) and TRBJ2-7, with D possibly matching TRBD1 (6 bases). The CDR3 consists of 14 residues. The germline CDR1 and CDR2 sequences are LGHDT and YNNKEL (reference sequence). Deletions cut 3 bases from V and 6 bases from J, with 15 bases between. In DNA form, the CDR3 reads TGTGCCAGCAGCCAGGAATATACAGGGCGCGAGCAGTACTTC. This codes for CASSQEYTGREQYF.

V is TRBV6-1 and J is TRBJ1-3; D is perhaps TRBD1 (5 bases). Trimming left V 1 base short and J 0 bases short, with 7 bases between. The germline CDR1 and CDR2 sequences are MNHNS and SASEGT. The CDR3 covers 15 residues. CDR3 protein: CASSEGGGSGNTIYF. DNA for the CDR3: TGTGCCAGCAGTGAAGGGGGGGGCTCTGGAAACACCATATATTTT.

This chain uses TRBV30 with TRBJ1-5, with D possibly being TRBD1 (5 bases). Trimming stripped 0 bases from V and 1 base from J, with 13 bases between. The CDR3 contains 16 residues. The germline gives CDR1 GTSNPN, CDR2 SVGIG (reference sequence). The CDR3 DNA reads as TGTGCCTGGAGTGTAAACCCGAGACAGAGCAATCAGCCCCAGCATTTT. As protein: CAWSVNPRQSNQPQHF. The whole variable domain, filled in from reference TRBV30 and TRBJ1-5, reads SQTIHQWPATLVQPVGSPLSLECTVEGTSNPNLYWYRQAAGRGLQLLFYSVGIGQISSEVPQNLSASRPQDRQFILSSKKLLLSDSGFYLCAWSVNPRQSNQPQHFGDGTRLSIL.

This chain connects TRBV10-1 to TRBJ1-2; D not resolved. Germline loops: CDR1 WNHNN, CDR2 SYGVQD (reference sequence). Trimming removed 4 bases at V and 8 bases at J, with 5 bases between. The CDR3 is 10 residues long. The CDR3 nucleotides read TGCGCCAGCAGTGTCCCCGGCTACACCTTC. Translated: CASSVPGYTF.

The J gene is TRBJ2-1, the V gene TRBV4-1; the match to TRBD2 covers 11 bases. The trim removed 3 bases at V and 10 bases at J, leaving 8 bases unmatched. There are 15 residues in the CDR3. Germline CDR1 is MGHRA and CDR2 is YSYEKL. CDR3 residues: CASSHPSGGTLEQFF. Written as DNA, the CDR3 is TGCGCCAGCAGCCATCCTAGCGGGGGGACCCTGGAGCAGTTCTTC.

V and J are TRBV18 and TRBJ2-5, with D unresolved. The length of the CDR3 is 13 residues. The germline V gene encodes CDR1 KGHSH and CDR2 LQKENI. V lost 3 bases to trimming and J lost 3 bases, with 8 bases between them. CDR3 residues: CASSPRPKETQYF. The DNA for the CDR3 is TGTGCCAGCTCACCTCGGCCCAAAGAGACCCAGTACTTC.

V gene TRBV19 combines with J gene TRBJ1-1, with D perhaps TRBD1 (6 bases). The V gene's germline CDR1 is LNHDA and CDR2 SQIVND (reference sequence). The length of the CDR3 is 14 residues. Trimming cost V 9 bases and J 0 bases, with 14 bases left between them. DNA of the CDR3: TGTGCCAGCCGGGACGGACAGCTGAACACTGAAGCTTTCTTT. This gives the protein CASRDGQLNTEAFF.

The chain recombines TRBV12-3 or TRBV12-4 with TRBJ2-2, with 7 bases lining up with TRBD2. The CDR3 runs 13 residues. Trimming at V came to 6 bases and at J to 6 bases, leaving 4 bases not matched to a gene. The CDR3 sequence: CASSLGGAGELFF. Written as DNA, the CDR3 is TGTGCCAGCAGCCTGGGGGGGGCCGGGGAGCTGTTTTTT.

With regard to this clone: The same CDR3 arises from other DNA sequences in this sample as well. V usage is TRBV27 and J usage is TRBJ2-7; D remains ambiguous. Trimming took off 2 bases at V and 3 bases at J, with 8 bases between the two ends. The CDR3 is 13 amino acids. The germline V gene encodes CDR1 MNHEY and CDR2 SMNVEV (reference sequence). This CDR3 is CASSLRLFYEQYF. The CDR3 DNA is TGTGCCAGCAGTTTAAGACTCTTCTACGAGCAGTACTTC.

The chain links TRBV5-1 to TRBJ2-5, with 8 bases lining up with TRBD2. Germline-derived CDR1 and CDR2 are SGHRS and YFSETQ. This CDR3 is 13 amino acids long. Germline trimming cut 7 bases from V and 4 bases from J; bases unmatched to any gene: 6. This CDR3 reads CASGSGGGETQYF. The DNA of the CDR3 is TGCGCCAGCGGCAGCGGGGGAGGAGAGACCCAGTACTTC.

The chain links TRBV5-1 to TRBJ2-7, with 11 nucleotides matching TRBD2. Germline lookup yields CDR1 SGHRS and CDR2 YFSETQ. The CDR3 runs to 15 residues. J lost 0 bases, V lost 2 bases, and 1 base had no gene match. CDR3 sequence (DNA): TGCGCCAGCAGCTTCACTAGCGGGGGCTCCTACGAGCAGTACTTC. Protein: CASSFTSGGSYEQYF.

This chain uses TRBV7-2 with TRBJ2-2; D is possibly TRBD2 (6 bases). CDR1 and CDR2 (germline): SGHTA, FQGNSA. The V gene lost 6 bases and the J gene lost 2 bases, with 16 bases spanning the gap. The CDR3 covers 16 residues. CDR3 loop: CASSVTGSPNTGELFF. The CDR3 DNA is TGTGCCAGCAGTGTGACCGGGAGTCCAAACACCGGGGAGCTGTTTTTT.

The CDR3 spells CASSLDRGEAFF. CDR3 nucleotides: TGTGCCAGCAGCTTGGACAGGGGAGAAGCTTTCTTT. V usage is TRBV11-2 and J usage is TRBJ1-1; TRBD1 matches 9 bases. The CDR3 sequence is 12 residues long. With 3 bases clipped from V and 8 bases from J, the junction kept 1 base outside the gene matches. Germline CDR1 reads SGHAT; CDR2 reads FQNNGV.

The chain links TRBV9 to TRBJ2-7; TRBD2 matches 8 bases. V lost 0 bases, J lost 3 bases, and 8 bases stayed unmatched. The germline CDR1 and CDR2 sequences are SGDLS and YYNGEE. This CDR3 has 16 residues. Here the CDR3 DNA reads TGTGCCAGCAGCGTAGCCCCAACTAGCGGCTACTACGAGCAGTACTTC. Amino acid sequence: CASSVAPTSGYYEQYF. The full variable domain, in which reference TRBV9 and TRBJ2-7 provide the parts outside the CDR3, is DSGVTQTPKHLITATGQRVTLRCSPRSGDLSVYWYQQSLDQGLQFLIQYYNGEERAKGNILERFSAQQFPDLHSELNLSSLELGDSALYFCASSVAPTSGYYEQYFGPGTRLTVT.

The chain has TRBV28 and TRBJ1-6, with D uncertain. The V and J ends lost 3 bases and 6 bases respectively, with 12 bases between them. This CDR3 comprises 15 residues. Germline values: CDR1 MDHEN, CDR2 SYDVKM. This CDR3 reads CASSLALRGNSPLHF. The CDR3 DNA reads TGTGCCAGCAGTTTGGCCCTACGGGGTAATTCACCCCTCCACTTT.

The V and J genes are TRBV6-5 and TRBJ2-1; D unresolved. There are 11 residues in the CDR3. Germline assignment: CDR1 MNHEY and CDR2 SVGAGI. Trimming removed 6 bases at V and 6 bases at J, with 6 bases between. The CDR3 DNA follows: TGTGCCAGCAGGAATCGCAATGAGCAGTTCTTC. The encoded protein is CASRNRNEQFF.

This rearrangement joins TRBV11-3 to TRBJ2-1, with TRBD1 matching 7 bases. J gave up 2 bases and V 8 bases, and 6 bases lay outside the gene matches. The CDR3 consists of 14 residues. The germline V gene has CDR1 SGHNT and CDR2 YENEEA. The CDR3 sequence: CASSQGVTYNEQFF. Written as DNA, the CDR3 is TGTGCCAGCTCCCAGGGGGTGACCTACAATGAGCAGTTCTTC.

J is TRBJ2-5 and V is TRBV5-4; 16 bases line up with TRBD2. Unmatched junction bases numbered 6, after V lost 3 bases and J lost 4 bases. The CDR3 is 17 amino acids. The V gene's germline CDR1 is SGHNT and CDR2 YYREEE (reference sequence). The CDR3, as DNA: TGTGCCAGCAGCTCCGGGACTAGCGGGGGGGCGTTAGAGACCCAGTACTTC. The encoded protein is CASSSGTSGGALETQYF.